These 11 T cell receptor beta chains originate from one sample sequenced in a study of graft-versus-host responses after intestinal transplantation. Generated by immunoSEQ multiplex PCR, the TCRdb table keeps only in-frame clones and is missing some. The sample records tens of thousands of clones, about nine tenths being singletons. These receptors' antigens are unknown. This specimen was unstimulated CD8+ T cells sorted from spleen or lymph node cells, taken before intestinal transplant. The source of these receptors is a human donor who received an intestinal transplant.

V and J are TRBV6-1 and TRBJ1-5, with D possibly TRBD1 on 5 matching bases. CDR1 MNHNS and CDR2 SASEGT come from the germline V gene. V dropped 4 bases and J dropped 3 bases, with 13 bases sitting between them. This CDR3 spans 15 amino acids. The CDR3 sequence: CASSARQPPNQPQHF. DNA of the CDR3: TGTGCCAGCAGTGCTCGACAGCCACCCAATCAGCCCCAGCATTTT.

There are many counts of this clone. This chain uses TRBV11-3 with TRBJ1-2, with D perhaps TRBD1 (5 bases). The V end lost 7 bases, the J end lost 6 bases, and 21 bases lay between the germline ends. Looked up from germline, CDR1 is SGHNT and CDR2 is YENEEA. The CDR3 is 15 amino acids. The DNA of the CDR3 is TGTGCCAGCACCCCATCCTACGGGACGGCAAATGGCTACACCTTC. It codes for CASTPSYGTANGYTF.

The V gene is TRBV9, the J gene TRBJ2-3; D might be TRBD2 (6 bases). CDR1 is SGDLS and CDR2 is YYNGEE in the germline V gene. V was shortened by 4 bases and J by 1 base, with 16 bases between the two germline ends. This CDR3 has 16 residues. The CDR3 protein is CASSSWGDLGTDTQYF. Written as DNA, the CDR3 is TGTGCCAGCAGCTCTTGGGGGGACTTAGGCACAGATACGCAGTATTTT.

The genes are TRBV27 and TRBJ2-2; D is possibly TRBD1 or TRBD2 (5 bases each). V dropped 0 bases and J dropped 6 bases, with 8 bases sitting between them. Germline CDR1 is MNHEY and CDR2 is SMNVEV (reference sequence). There are 14 residues in the CDR3. The CDR3 here is CASSLSVGAGELFF. CDR3 nucleotide sequence: TGTGCCAGCAGTTTATCGGTGGGGGCCGGGGAGCTGTTTTTT.

The V gene is TRBV19, the J gene TRBJ2-7, with 8 bases identical to TRBD1. Germline CDR1 is LNHDA and CDR2 is SQIVND (reference sequence). This CDR3 is built from 16 residues. V lost 3 bases, J lost 6 bases, and 13 bases stayed unmatched. The CDR3 DNA reads TGTGCCAGTAGTATCGGACAGGGACCTTTCTCCGGCGAGCAGTACTTC. It encodes CASSIGQGPFSGEQYF.

This clone was detected once. The chain couples TRBV5-4 to TRBJ2-3; TRBD2 matches at 7 bases. Germline CDR1 SGHNT, CDR2 YYREEE (reference sequence). Trimming cost V 4 bases and J 6 bases; bases outside gene matches: 8. The CDR3 extends over 14 amino acids. The DNA for the CDR3 is TGTGCCAGCAGCGGGGGGGACCCCGGGGATACGCAGTATTTT. Amino acid sequence: CASSGGDPGDTQYF.

The chain employs TRBV9 and TRBJ2-3, with 9 nucleotides matching TRBD2. This CDR3 comprises 15 residues. The V gene's germline CDR1 is SGDLS and CDR2 YYNGEE. V was pared by 0 bases and J by 1 base, with 0 bases of the junction left unmatched. CDR3 DNA sequence: TGTGCCAGCAGCGTAGGGACTAGCGGCACAGATACGCAGTATTTT. Translated: CASSVGTSGTDTQYF.

This clone has just a few counts. This may come from a read error, since a much larger clone is one base off. Other DNA sequences in the same sample also yield this CDR3. The CDR3 DNA is TGTGCCAGCAGTTTGATCGCGGGGGGGACCGGGGAGCTGTTTTTT. It specifies CASSLIAGGTGELFF. The chain has TRBV6-1 and TRBJ2-2, with 9 bases matching TRBD2. The germline gives CDR1 MNHNS, CDR2 SASEGT. Losses at the gene ends were 5 bases for V and 5 bases for J; bases not matched to a gene: 6. This CDR3 spans 15 amino acids.

This chain uses TRBV4-2 with TRBJ2-5, with 9 bases matching TRBD2. Germline CDR1 is LGHNA and CDR2 is YNFKEQ. The ends lost 1 base at V and 3 bases at J; junction bases unmatched: 6. CDR3 length: 16 amino acids. CDR3 residues: CASSQALAGVEETQYF. CDR3 in DNA: TGTGCCAGCAGCCAAGCTTTAGCGGGAGTGGAAGAGACCCAGTACTTC.

This chain joins TRBV5-1 and TRBJ2-7; D ambiguous. Germline assignment: CDR1 SGHRS and CDR2 YFSETQ. V lost 1 base to trimming and J lost 6 bases, with 5 bases between them. This CDR3 contains 11 residues. The CDR3 region has the DNA TGCGCCAGCAGCTTGAATTCCGAGCAGTACTTC. Amino acid sequence: CASSLNSEQYF.

This chain connects TRBV5-1 to TRBJ1-2, with unresolved D. This CDR3 is built from 13 residues. Germline CDR1 reads SGHRS; CDR2 reads YFSETQ. V gave up 0 bases and J gave up 4 bases, with 7 bases separating them. CDR3 nucleotide sequence: TGCGCCAGCAGCTTGGGGGAAGGCTATGGCTACACCTTC. Encoded protein: CASSLGEGYGYTF.